This TCR beta chain stems from a study of blood T cell repertoires in COVID-19. Study details: COVID-19 samples collected from the United States, Italy and Spain covered acute and convalescent phases. T cells, B-cell-depleted T cells, or PBMCs supplied cDNA or gDNA.

Germline V gene lookup returns CDR1 SGHDT and CDR2 YYEEEE. Unmatched junction bases numbered 3, after V lost 2 bases and J lost 2 bases. The length of the CDR3 is 14 residues. Categorization into cohorts depended on clinical history that participants reported. The protocol was immunoSEQ multiplex PCR, while the TCRdb copy is restricted to in-frame clones and leaves out a portion. Of more than 400,000 clones listed, around 90% were seen once; the top ten hold 0.65% to 0.9%. This clonotype was sampled from a woman aged 18-30 years who had recovered from COVID-19. This rearrangement joins TRBV5-6 to TRBJ2-7, with 8 nucleotides matching TRBD1. Sequencing input: PBMCs or T cells enriched from blood (not recorded which). CDR3 in amino acids: CASSFGQGTYEQYF. The CDR3 DNA follows: TGTGCCAGCAGCTTCGGACAGGGAACCTACGAGCAGTACTTC.